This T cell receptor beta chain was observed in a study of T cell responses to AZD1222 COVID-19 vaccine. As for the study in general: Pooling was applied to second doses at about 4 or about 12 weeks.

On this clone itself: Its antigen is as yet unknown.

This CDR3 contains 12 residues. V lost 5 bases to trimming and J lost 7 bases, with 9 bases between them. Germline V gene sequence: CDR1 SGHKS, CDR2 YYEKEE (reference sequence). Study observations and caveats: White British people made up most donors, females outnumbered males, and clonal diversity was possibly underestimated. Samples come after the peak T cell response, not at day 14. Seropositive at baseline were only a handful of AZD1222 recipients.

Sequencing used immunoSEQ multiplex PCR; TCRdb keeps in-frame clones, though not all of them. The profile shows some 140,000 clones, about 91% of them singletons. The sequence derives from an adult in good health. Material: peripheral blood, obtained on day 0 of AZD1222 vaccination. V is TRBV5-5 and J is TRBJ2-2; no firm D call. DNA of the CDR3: TGTGCCAGCAGGCTTGCGATCGGGGAGCTGTTTTTT. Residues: CASRLAIGELFF.